This T cell receptor (beta chain) was observed in a study of shared clonotypes between healthy human individuals. This clone was observed once. The CDR3 covers 15 residues. Germline assignment: CDR1 MDHEN and CDR2 SYDVKM. J was trimmed by 4 bases and V by 8 bases; bases with no gene match: 10. Profiling relied on immunoSEQ multiplex PCR, and the TCRdb table lists in-frame clones only, not all of them. In the table there are roughly 2.5 million clones, around 90% of which are singletons. The clonotype was recovered from a young man in good health. Sequencing used naive CD4+ T cells sorted from blood. Subset of the sample: CD45RA+ positively selected. The chain has TRBV28 and TRBJ2-2; 7 positions match TRBD1. CDR3 sequence reads: CASRPPGTATGELFF. The CDR3 DNA reads TGTGCCAGCCGACCCCCGGGGACAGCCACCGGGGAGCTGTTTTTT.